Sequencing of this T cell receptor (beta chain) was carried out in a study of blood T cell repertoires in COVID-19. TCRdb's copy holds only in-frame clones and misses some; the assay was immunoSEQ multiplex PCR. The table shows some 150,000 clones, with around 81% occurring only once. The CDR3 contains 14 residues. From germline, CDR1 is LGHDT and CDR2 YNNKEL (reference sequence). V lost 2 bases to trimming and J lost 7 bases, with 14 bases between them. This receptor was obtained from a woman aged 60 to 75 with active or convalescent COVID-19. The V call is TRBV3-1 (or the pseudogene TRBV3-2), the J call TRBJ1-2, with TRBD1 as a possible D gene (6 bases). Input material: peripheral blood. CDR3 sequence (DNA): TGTGCCAGCAGCCAAAGAGCAGGGGCGAGTGGCTACACCTTC. Amino acid sequence: CASSQRAGASGYTF.